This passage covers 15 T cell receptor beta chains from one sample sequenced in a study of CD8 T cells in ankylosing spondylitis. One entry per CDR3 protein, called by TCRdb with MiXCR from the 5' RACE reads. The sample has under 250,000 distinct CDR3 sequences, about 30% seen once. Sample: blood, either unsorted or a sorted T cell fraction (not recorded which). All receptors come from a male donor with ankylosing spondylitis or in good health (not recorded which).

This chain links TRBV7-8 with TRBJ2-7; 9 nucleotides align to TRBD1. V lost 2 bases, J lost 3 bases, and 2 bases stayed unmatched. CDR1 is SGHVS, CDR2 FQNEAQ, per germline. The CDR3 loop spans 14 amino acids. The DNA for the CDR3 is TGTGCCAGCAGCTTATTGGGACAGGGCTACGAGCAGTACTTC. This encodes CASSLLGQGYEQYF.

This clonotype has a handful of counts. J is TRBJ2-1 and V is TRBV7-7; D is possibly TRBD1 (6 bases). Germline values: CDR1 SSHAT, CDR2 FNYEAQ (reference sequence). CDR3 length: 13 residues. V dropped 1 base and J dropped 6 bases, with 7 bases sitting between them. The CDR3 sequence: CASSLGQANEQFF. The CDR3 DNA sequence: TGTGCCAGCAGCTTAGGACAGGCCAATGAGCAGTTCTTC.

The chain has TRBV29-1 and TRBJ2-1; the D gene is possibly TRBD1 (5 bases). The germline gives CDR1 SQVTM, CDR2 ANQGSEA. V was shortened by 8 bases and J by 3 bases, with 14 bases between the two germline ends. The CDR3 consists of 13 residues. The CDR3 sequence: CSLRQPDYNEQFF. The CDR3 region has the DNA TGCAGCCTTCGACAGCCTGACTACAATGAGCAGTTCTTC.

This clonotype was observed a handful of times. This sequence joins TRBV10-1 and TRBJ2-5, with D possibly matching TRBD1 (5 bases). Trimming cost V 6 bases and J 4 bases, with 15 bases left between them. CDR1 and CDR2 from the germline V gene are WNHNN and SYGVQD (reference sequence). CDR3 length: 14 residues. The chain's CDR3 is CASSADRRAETQYF. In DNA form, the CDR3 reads TGCGCCAGCAGCGCCGACAGACGGGCAGAGACCCAGTACTTC.

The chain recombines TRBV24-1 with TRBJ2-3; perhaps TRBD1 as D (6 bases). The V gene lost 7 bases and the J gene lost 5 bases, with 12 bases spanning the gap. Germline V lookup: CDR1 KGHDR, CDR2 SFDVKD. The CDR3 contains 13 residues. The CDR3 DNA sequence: TGTGCCACCAGCGAAACGACAGGAGATACGCAGTATTTT. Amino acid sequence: CATSETTGDTQYF.

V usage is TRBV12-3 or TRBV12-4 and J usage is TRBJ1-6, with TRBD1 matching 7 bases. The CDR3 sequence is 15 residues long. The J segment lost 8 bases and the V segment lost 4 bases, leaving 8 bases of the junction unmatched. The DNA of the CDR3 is TGTGCCAGCAGTTACACCACAGGGGTAGATTCACCCCTCCACTTT. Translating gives CASSYTTGVDSPLHF.

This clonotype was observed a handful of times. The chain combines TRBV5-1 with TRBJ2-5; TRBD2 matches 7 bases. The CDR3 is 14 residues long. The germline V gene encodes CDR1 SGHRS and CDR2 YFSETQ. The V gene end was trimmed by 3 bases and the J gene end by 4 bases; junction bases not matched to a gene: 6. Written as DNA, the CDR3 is TGCGCCAGCAGCTCGGAAACTAGCGCAGAGACCCAGTACTTC. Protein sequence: CASSSETSAETQYF.

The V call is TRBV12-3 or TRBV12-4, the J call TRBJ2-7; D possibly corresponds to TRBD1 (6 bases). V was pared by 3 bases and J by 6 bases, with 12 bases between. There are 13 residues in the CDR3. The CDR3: CASSFGQQGEQYF. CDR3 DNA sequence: TGTGCCAGCAGTTTTGGGCAACAGGGCGAGCAGTACTTC.

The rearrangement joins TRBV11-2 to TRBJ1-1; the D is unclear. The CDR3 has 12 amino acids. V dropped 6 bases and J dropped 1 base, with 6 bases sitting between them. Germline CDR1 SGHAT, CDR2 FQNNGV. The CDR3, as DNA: TGTGCCAGCAGTTATCGGAACACTGAAGCTTTCTTT. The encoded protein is CASSYRNTEAFF.

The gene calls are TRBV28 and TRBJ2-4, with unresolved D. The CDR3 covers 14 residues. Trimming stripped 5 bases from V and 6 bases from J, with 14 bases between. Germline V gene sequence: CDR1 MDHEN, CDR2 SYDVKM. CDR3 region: CASSPISEGNIQYF. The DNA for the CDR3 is TGTGCCAGCAGTCCCATTTCCGAAGGAAACATTCAGTACTTC.

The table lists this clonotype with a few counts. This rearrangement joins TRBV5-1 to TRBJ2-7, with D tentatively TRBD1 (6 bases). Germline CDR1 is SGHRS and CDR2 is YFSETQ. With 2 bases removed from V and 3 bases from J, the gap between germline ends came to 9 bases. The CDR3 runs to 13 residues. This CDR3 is CASSFGQIYEQYF. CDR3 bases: TGCGCCAGCAGCTTTGGACAGATCTACGAGCAGTACTTC.

The CDR3 loop is CASSFPGGTPYEQFF. In DNA, the CDR3 is TGTGCCAGCAGCTTTCCCGGGGGGACTCCCTATGAGCAGTTCTTC. V usage is TRBV11-2 and J usage is TRBJ2-1; 7 positions agree with TRBD2. The length of the CDR3 is 15 residues. The trim removed 3 bases at V and 8 bases at J, leaving 10 bases unmatched. Germline CDR1 reads SGHAT; CDR2 reads FQNNGV.

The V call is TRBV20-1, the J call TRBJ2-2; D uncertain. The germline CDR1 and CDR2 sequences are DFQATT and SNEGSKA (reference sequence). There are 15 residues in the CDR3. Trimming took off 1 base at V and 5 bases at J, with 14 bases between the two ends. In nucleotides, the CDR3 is TGCAGTGCTAGAGGGCGGCCCCATCATACCGGGGAGCTGTTTTTT. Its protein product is CSARGRPHHTGELFF.

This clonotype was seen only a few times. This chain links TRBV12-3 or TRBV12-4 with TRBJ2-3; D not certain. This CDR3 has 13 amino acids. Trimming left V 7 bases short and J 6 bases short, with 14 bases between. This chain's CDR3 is CASTTDPQDTQYF. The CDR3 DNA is TGTGCCAGCACCACCGACCCCCAGGATACGCAGTATTTT.

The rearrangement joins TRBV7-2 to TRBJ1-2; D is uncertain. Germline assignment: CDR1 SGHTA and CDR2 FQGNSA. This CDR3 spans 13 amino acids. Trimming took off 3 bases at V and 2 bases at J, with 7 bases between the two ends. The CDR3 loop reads CASSFEQNYGYTF. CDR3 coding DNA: TGTGCCAGCAGCTTCGAACAGAACTATGGCTACACCTTC.